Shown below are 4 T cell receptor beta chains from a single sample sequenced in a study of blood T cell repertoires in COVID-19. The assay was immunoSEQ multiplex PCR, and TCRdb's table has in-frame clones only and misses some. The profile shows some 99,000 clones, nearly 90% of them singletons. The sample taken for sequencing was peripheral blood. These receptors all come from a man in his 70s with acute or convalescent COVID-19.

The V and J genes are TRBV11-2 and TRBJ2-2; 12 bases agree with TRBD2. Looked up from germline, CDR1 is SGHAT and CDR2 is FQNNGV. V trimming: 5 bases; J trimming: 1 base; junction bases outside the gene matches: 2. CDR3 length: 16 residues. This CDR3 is CASSLLAGGNTGELFF. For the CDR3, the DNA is TGTGCCAGCAGCCTACTAGCGGGGGGGAACACCGGGGAGCTGTTTTTT.

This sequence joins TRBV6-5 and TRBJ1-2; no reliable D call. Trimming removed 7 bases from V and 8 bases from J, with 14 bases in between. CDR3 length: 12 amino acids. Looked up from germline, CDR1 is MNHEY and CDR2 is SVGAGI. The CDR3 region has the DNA TGTGCCAGCATGGCGGCGGGTTGGGGCTACACCTTC. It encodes CASMAAGWGYTF.

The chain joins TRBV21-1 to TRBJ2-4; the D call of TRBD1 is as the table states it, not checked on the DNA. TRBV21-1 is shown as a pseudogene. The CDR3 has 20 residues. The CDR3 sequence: CASSSRRRGRGQEGKNIQYF. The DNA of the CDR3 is TGTGCCAGCAGCTCCCGACGAAGGGGCAGGGGGCAAGAGGGCAAAAACATTCAGTACTTC.

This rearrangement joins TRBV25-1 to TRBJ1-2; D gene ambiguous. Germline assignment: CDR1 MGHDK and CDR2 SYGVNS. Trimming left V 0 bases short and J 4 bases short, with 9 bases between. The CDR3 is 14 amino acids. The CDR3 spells CASSEYTRGYGYTF. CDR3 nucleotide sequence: TGTGCCAGCAGTGAATATACAAGAGGCTATGGCTACACCTTC.